Each of the 14 T cell receptor beta chains below was sequenced from the same sample in a study of memory CD4+ T cells and cytomegalovirus serostatus. Single viable CD3+CD4+CD8-CD45RO+ cells were sorted as the memory CD4+ T cells. Assay used: immunoSEQ multiplex PCR; TCRdb lists only in-frame clones, some missing. The top ten clones hold around 0.5% of a sample with about 58,000 clones, under 90% of them seen once. Sequencing was performed on memory CD4+ T cells from blood. These receptors were obtained from an adult in good health and CMV-seronegative. Some clones in this sample may be carry-over from other donors' samples.

V is TRBV4-2 and J is TRBJ2-3; no firm D call. Trimming pared 4 bases from V and 2 bases from J, leaving 10 bases between. Germline loops: CDR1 LGHNA, CDR2 YNFKEQ. The CDR3 runs to 14 residues. The chain's CDR3 is CASSLSLLTDTQYF. The DNA for the CDR3 is TGTGCCAGCAGCCTCTCGCTCCTCACAGATACGCAGTATTTT.

The V and J genes are TRBV19 and TRBJ2-7; no definite D call. From germline, CDR1 is LNHDA and CDR2 SQIVND (reference sequence). The CDR3 length is 14 residues. Trimming cost V 5 bases and J 2 bases, with 13 bases left between them. CDR3 nucleotides: TGTGCCAGTAGTCTTGAGGTCGGCCCCTACGAGCAGTACTTC. It encodes CASSLEVGPYEQYF.

CDR3 protein: CASSIGYGRERTGELFF. The CDR3 DNA is TGTGCCAGTAGTATAGGTTACGGGCGGGAGAGGACCGGGGAGCTGTTTTTT. This chain connects TRBV19 to TRBJ2-2, with 7 bases fitting TRBD2. J was trimmed by 5 bases and V by 1 base; bases with no gene match: 10. Germline CDR1 and CDR2: LNHDA and SQIVND (reference sequence). The CDR3 covers 17 residues.

V and J are TRBV7-2 and TRBJ2-2; 9 bases match TRBD1. V lost 3 bases to trimming and J lost 8 bases; unmatched junction nucleotides: 10. Germline CDR1 SGHTA, CDR2 FQGNSA. This CDR3 is 16 amino acids long. The CDR3: CASSFPGQGRNGELFF. The DNA of the CDR3 is TGTGCCAGCAGCTTTCCGGGACAGGGTCGGAATGGGGAGCTGTTTTTT. The entire variable domain, with the rest obtained from reference TRBV7-2 and TRBJ2-2, is as follows: GAGVSQSPSNKVTEKGKDVELRCDPISGHTALYWYRQSLGQGLEFLIYFQGNSAPDKSGLPSDRFSAERTGGSVSTLTIQRTQQEDSAVYLCASSFPGQGRNGELFFGEGSRLTVL.

This chain joins TRBV5-4 and TRBJ2-7; D possibly matches TRBD1 or TRBD2 (5 bases each). V was cut by 4 bases and J by 3 bases, with 20 bases left in between. Germline CDR1 is SGHNT and CDR2 is YYREEE (reference sequence). The CDR3 has 16 amino acids. The CDR3 sequence: CASSPGRTIGGYEQYF. The CDR3 DNA follows: TGTGCCAGCAGCCCGGGCAGGACGATTGGGGGCTACGAGCAGTACTTC.

The genes are TRBV4-1 and TRBJ2-7; a weak D match, TRBD2 (6 bases). Germline V gene data show CDR1 as MGHRA and CDR2 as YSYEKL. Between the trimmed V and J ends, which lost 3 bases and 5 bases, there was a span of 23 bases. The CDR3 runs 17 residues. The CDR3 nucleotides read TGCGCCAGCAGCCAGGGGCCCGGGACTGGGAAATTTAACGAGCAGTACTTC. Translating gives CASSQGPGTGKFNEQYF.

The rearrangement uses TRBV4-1 and TRBJ2-1, with 7 bases fitting TRBD2. Germline loops: CDR1 MGHRA, CDR2 YSYEKL. The length of the CDR3 is 15 residues. V shed 1 base, J shed 8 bases, and the junction held 8 bases outside the gene matches. CDR3 in DNA: TGCGCCAGCAGCCAAGCGTGGGGCGGGAGCTATGAGCAGTTCTTC. Its protein is CASSQAWGGSYEQFF.

The V call is TRBV7-3, the J call TRBJ2-5; 8 bases are a match to TRBD2. There are 14 residues in the CDR3. Germline CDR1 and CDR2: SGHTA and FQGTGA. Trimming at V came to 4 bases and at J to 5 bases, leaving 6 bases not matched to a gene. Here the CDR3 DNA reads TGTGCCAGCAGCTCTTATCGACTAGCGGAGACCCAGTACTTC. It encodes CASSSYRLAETQYF.

The genes are TRBV6-6 and TRBJ1-6; D unclear. The CDR3 is 16 amino acids. CDR1 is MNHNY, CDR2 SVGAGI, per germline (reference sequence). The V end lost 2 bases, the J end lost 4 bases, and 12 bases lay between the germline ends. The CDR3 DNA reads TGTGCCAGCAGTTACCGGGGTTCGGGGTATAATTCACCCCTCCACTTT. Translation: CASSYRGSGYNSPLHF.

The chain employs TRBV5-5 and TRBJ2-2; D is unresolved. The V gene's germline CDR1 is SGHKS and CDR2 YYEKEE (reference sequence). There are 15 residues in the CDR3. V lost 3 bases to trimming and J lost 1 base, with 10 bases between them. The CDR3 reads CASSWEQRNTGELFF. The CDR3 DNA reads TGTGCCAGCAGCTGGGAACAGCGGAACACCGGGGAGCTGTTTTTT.

This chain uses TRBV7-2 with TRBJ1-1; D gene ambiguous. This CDR3 is built from 9 residues. CDR1 is SGHTA and CDR2 is FQGNSA in the germline V gene. The V gene lost 5 bases and the J gene lost 12 bases, with 7 bases spanning the gap. The chain's CDR3 is CASSPVPFF. CDR3 bases: TGTGCCAGCAGCCCCGTCCCTTTCTTT.

This chain uses TRBV29-1 with TRBJ2-7; D possibly corresponds to TRBD1 (6 bases). The CDR3 sequence is 20 residues long. With 6 bases removed from V and 2 bases from J, the gap between germline ends came to 35 bases. Germline V gene lookup returns CDR1 SQVTM and CDR2 ANQGSEA. The CDR3 is CSVSPARRIKTGQPTYEQYF. CDR3 sequence (DNA): TGCAGCGTCTCTCCCGCTCGGCGGATAAAGACAGGCCAACCGACCTACGAGCAGTACTTC.

The V and J genes are TRBV29-1 and TRBJ1-3; D ambiguous. Per germline, CDR1 SQVTM and CDR2 ANQGSEA. V lost 4 bases, J lost 0 bases, and 7 bases lay in between. The CDR3 is made up of 13 amino acids. For the CDR3, the DNA is TGCAGCGTTGTAGGGAGCTCTGGAAACACCATATATTTT. Amino acid sequence: CSVVGSSGNTIYF.

This chain joins TRBV9 and TRBJ2-1, with 7 nucleotides matching TRBD2. Trimming removed 4 bases from V and 7 bases from J; junction bases left unmatched: 11. Germline lookup yields CDR1 SGDLS and CDR2 YYNGEE. The CDR3 extends over 15 amino acids. The CDR3 nucleotides are TGTGCCAGCAGCACCCCTCTTACTAGCGTGAATGAGCAGTTCTTC. Encoded protein: CASSTPLTSVNEQFF.